The present T cell receptor (beta chain) was sequenced within a study of T cells in tuberculosis. With V trimmed by 3 bases and J by 3 bases, 11 bases remained unmatched. Per the germline V gene, CDR1 is SGHAT and CDR2 is FQNNGV. CDR3 length: 17 residues. Only in-frame clones appear in the TCRdb table, and some are missing; sequencing was by immunoSEQ multiplex PCR. Among about 34,000 clones listed, approximately 89% were seen once. Time point defined: new active TB diagnosis, blood taken before or within 7 days of starting treatment. This sequence originates from an adult with tuberculosis. This specimen was PBMCs, taken at tuberculosis diagnosis. V usage is TRBV11-2 and J usage is TRBJ2-1, with 7 bases fitting TRBD2. CDR3 amino acids: CASSFKTGLTIYNEQFF. The CDR3 coding sequence is TGTGCCAGCAGCTTCAAGACGGGACTAACGATCTACAATGAGCAGTTCTTC. Filled out from reference TRBV11-2 and TRBJ2-1, the complete variable domain reads EAGVAQSPRYKIIEKRQSVAFWCNPISGHATLYWYQQILGQGPKLLIQFQNNGVVDDSQLPKDRFSAERLKGVDSTLKIQPAKLEDSAVYLCASSFKTGLTIYNEQFFGPGTRLTVL.